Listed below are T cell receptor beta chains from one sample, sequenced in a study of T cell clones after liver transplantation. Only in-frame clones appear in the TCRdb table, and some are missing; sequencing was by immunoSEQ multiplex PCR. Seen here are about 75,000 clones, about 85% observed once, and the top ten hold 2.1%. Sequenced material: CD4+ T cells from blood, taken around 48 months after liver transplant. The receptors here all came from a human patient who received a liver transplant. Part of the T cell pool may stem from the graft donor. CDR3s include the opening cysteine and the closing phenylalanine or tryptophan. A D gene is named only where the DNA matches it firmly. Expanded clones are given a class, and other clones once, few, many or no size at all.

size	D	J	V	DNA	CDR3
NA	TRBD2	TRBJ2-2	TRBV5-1	TGCGCCAGCAGCTTGATAGCGGGAGGTGGTACCGGGGAGCTGTTTTTT	CASSLIAGGGTGELFF
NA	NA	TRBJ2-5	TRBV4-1	TGCGCCAGCAGCTCAAATGGGGGGGCCATTCAAGAGACCCAGTACTTC	CASSSNGGAIQETQYF
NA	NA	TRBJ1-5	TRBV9	TGTGCCAGCAGCGTAGGGTCCGGGGGGAGGAATGAGCCCCAGCATTTT	CASSVGSGGRNEPQHF
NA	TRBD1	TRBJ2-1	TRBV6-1	TGTGCCAGCAGTCAGGGGGCTGGGTACAATGAGCAGTTCTTC	CASSQGAGYNEQFF
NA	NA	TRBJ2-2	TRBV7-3	TGTGCCAGCAGCCTGGGGGCGAACACCGGGGAGCTGTTTTTT	CASSLGANTGELFF
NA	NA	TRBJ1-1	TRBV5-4	TGTGCCAGCAGCTTGGATGAGGGGGAAGCTTTCTTT	CASSLDEGEAFF
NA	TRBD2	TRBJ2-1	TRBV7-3	TGTGCCAGCAGCTTCCTATTAGCGGGAGCCGGCCTCGACGATGAGCAGTTCTTC	CASSFLLAGAGLDDEQFF
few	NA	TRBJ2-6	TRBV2	TGTGCCAGCATTGAGGGGACCGCTGGGGCCAACGTCCTGACTTTC	CASIEGTAGANVLTF
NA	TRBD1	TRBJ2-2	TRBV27	TGTGCCAGCAGTTTGGACAGGGGGTGGGCCGGGGAGCTGTTTTTT	CASSLDRGWAGELFF
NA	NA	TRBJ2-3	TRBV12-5	TGTGCTAGTGGTTTGGGAGGACGATCCACAGATACGCAGTATTTT	CASGLGGRSTDTQYF
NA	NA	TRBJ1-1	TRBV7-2	TGTGCCAGCAGCCCGAGGGTAGGGAACACTGAAGCTTTCTTT	CASSPRVGNTEAFF
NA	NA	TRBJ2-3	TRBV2	TGTGCCAGCAGCCGGGACTTCGGGAGCACAGATACGCAGTATTTT	CASSRDFGSTDTQYF
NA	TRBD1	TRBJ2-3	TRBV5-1	TGCGCCAGCAGCTTCGGGACAGGGGCTACAGATACGCAGTATTTT	CASSFGTGATDTQYF
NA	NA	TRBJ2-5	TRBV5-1	TGCGCCAGCAGCACGGCTAGCGCCCAAGAGACCCAGTACTTC	CASSTASAQETQYF
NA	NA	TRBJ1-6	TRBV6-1	TGTGCCAGCAGTGAATTTCGGGTTAATTCACCCCTCCACTTT	CASSEFRVNSPLHF
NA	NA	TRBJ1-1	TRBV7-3	TGTGCCAGCAGCTCACAAGGGACGGGTACTGAAGCTTTCTTT	CASSSQGTGTEAFF
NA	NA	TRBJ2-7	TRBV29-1	TGCAGCGTTTACGGGGGAAGCCGTTACGAGCAGTACTTC	CSVYGGSRYEQYF
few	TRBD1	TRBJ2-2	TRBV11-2	TGTGCCAGCAGCTTAGGACAGGGGGCTAACGGGGAGCTGTTTTTT	CASSLGQGANGELFF
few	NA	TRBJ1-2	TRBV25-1	TGTGCCAGCAGTTTCCGGGGTTATGGCTACACCTTC	CASSFRGYGYTF
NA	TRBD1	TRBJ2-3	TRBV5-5	TGTGCCAGCAGCTTGGTGGACAGGAAGGGCACAGATACGCAGTATTTT	CASSLVDRKGTDTQYF
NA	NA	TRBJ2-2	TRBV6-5	TGTGCCAGCAGTACGACAGGCCTAGGCACCGGGGAGCTGTTTTTT	CASSTTGLGTGELFF
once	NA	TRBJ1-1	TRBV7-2	TGTGCCAGCAGCTTAGGCGGGGGCGCGGTGACTGAAGCTTTCTTT	CASSLGGGAVTEAFF
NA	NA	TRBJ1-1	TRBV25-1	TGTGCCAGCAGCCCCAGGGGGAACACTGAAGCTTTCTTT	CASSPRGNTEAFF
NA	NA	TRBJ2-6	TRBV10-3	TGTGCCACCAAGGCGGGGATCCCCCCTCTGGGGGCCAACGTCCTGACTTTC	CATKAGIPPLGANVLTF
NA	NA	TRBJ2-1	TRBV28	TGTGCCAGCAGTTCTTACTGGGGGCAGTTCTTC	CASSSYWGQFF
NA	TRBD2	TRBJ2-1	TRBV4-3	TGCGCCAGCAGCCAAGAAATCCCCGTAGCGGGGCGCTCCCGCTCCTACAATGAGCAGTTCTTC	CASSQEIPVAGRSRSYNEQFF
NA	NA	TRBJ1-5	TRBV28	TGTGCCAGCAGTTTACCAAGGGACCAGCCCCAGCATTTT	CASSLPRDQPQHF
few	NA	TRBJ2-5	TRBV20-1	TGCAGTGCTCAGGACCAAGAGACCCAGTACTTC	CSAQDQETQYF
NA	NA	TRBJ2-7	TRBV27	TGTGCCAGCAGTTATGGCGGGACTCCAGCCCCGCAGTACTTC	CASSYGGTPAPQYF
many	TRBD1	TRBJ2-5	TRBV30	TGTGCCTGGGAACAGGGGGCCGAGACCCAGTACTTC	CAWEQGAETQYF
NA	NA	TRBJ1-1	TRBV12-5	TGTGCTAGTGGCCCCCCCCGGGGCCTGAACACTGAAGCTTTCTTT	CASGPPRGLNTEAFF
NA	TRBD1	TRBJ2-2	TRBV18	TGTGCCAGCTCACTACTGGGACAGGGAGCCGGGGAGCTGTTTTTT	CASSLLGQGAGELFF
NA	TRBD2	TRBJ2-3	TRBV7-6	TGTGCCAGCAGCTTAACCGTTCGTGGGAGGGCGCCAGATACGCAGTATTTT	CASSLTVRGRAPDTQYF
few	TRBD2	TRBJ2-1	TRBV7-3	TGTGCCAGCAGCTTTGGACTAGCGGTACACAATGAGCAGTTCTTC	CASSFGLAVHNEQFF
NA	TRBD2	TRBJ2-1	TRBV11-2	TGTGCCAGCAGCGACCCTGGACGGGGGGGCCGAAATGAGCAGTTCTTC	CASSDPGRGGRNEQFF
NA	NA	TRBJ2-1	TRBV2	TGTGCCAGTCGAAGACTTGGCTCCTACAATGAGCAGTTCTTC	CASRRLGSYNEQFF
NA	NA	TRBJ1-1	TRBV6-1	TGTGCCAGCAGTGAAGTGGGGCAGGCGAACACTGAAGCTTTCTTT	CASSEVGQANTEAFF
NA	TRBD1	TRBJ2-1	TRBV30	TGTGCCTGGAGTGTCCCGGACAGGGGCTCCTACAATGAGCAGTTCTTC	CAWSVPDRGSYNEQFF
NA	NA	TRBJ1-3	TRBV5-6	TGTGCCAGCAGCCCCGGGATCTCTGGAAACACCATATATTTT	CASSPGISGNTIYF
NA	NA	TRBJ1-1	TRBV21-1	TGTGCCAGCAGCAAAGAACTTTGGGACAGGGGGCAGACTGAAGCTTTCTTT	CASSKELWDRGQTEAFF
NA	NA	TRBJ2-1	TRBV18	TGTGCCAGCTCTGTGTTAGCGACGAGCTCCTACAATGAGCAGTTCTTC	CASSVLATSSYNEQFF